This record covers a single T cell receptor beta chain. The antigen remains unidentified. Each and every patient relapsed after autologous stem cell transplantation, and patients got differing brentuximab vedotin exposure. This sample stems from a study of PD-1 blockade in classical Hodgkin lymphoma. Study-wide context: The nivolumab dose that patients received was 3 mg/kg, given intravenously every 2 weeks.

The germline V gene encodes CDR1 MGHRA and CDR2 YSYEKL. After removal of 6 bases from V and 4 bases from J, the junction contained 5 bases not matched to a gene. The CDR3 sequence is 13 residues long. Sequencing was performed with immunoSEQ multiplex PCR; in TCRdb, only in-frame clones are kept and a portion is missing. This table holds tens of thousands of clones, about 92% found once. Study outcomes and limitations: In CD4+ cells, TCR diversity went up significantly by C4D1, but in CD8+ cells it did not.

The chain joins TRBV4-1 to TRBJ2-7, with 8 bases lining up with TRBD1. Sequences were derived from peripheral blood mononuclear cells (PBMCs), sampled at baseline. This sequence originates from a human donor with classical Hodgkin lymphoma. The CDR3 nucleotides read TGCGCCAGCAGTCGGACAGGGTATTACGAGCAGTACTTC. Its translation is CASSRTGYYEQYF.